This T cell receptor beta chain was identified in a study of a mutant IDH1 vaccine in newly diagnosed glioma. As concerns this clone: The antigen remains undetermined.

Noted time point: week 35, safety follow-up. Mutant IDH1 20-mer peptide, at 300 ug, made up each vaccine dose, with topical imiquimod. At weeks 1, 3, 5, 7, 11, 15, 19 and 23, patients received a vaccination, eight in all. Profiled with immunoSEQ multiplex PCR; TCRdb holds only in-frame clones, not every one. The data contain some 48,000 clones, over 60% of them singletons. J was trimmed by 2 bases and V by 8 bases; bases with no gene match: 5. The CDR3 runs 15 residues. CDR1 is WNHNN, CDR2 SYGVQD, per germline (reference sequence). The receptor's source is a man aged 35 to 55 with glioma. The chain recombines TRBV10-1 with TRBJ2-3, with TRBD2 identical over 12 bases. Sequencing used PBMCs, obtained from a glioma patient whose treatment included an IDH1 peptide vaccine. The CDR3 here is CASGGLAGITDTQYF. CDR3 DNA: TGCGCCAGCGGAGGACTAGCGGGGATCACAGATACGCAGTATTTT.